These 26 T cell receptor beta chains originate from one sample sequenced in a study of blood T cell repertoires in COVID-19. Method: immunoSEQ multiplex PCR; TCRdb's copy keeps in-frame clones and lacks some. Among under 200,000 clones listed, roughly 80% were seen once. The sequencing sample was made of PBMCs or T cells enriched from blood (not recorded which). The receptors shown here come from a woman in her thirties or forties with acute COVID-19.

This clone has a handful of counts. The chain carries TRBV14 and TRBJ1-3; D is undetermined. The CDR3 is 16 amino acids. Trimming left V 5 bases short and J 0 bases short, with 14 bases between. Germline CDR1 SGHDN, CDR2 FVKESK. In nucleotides, the CDR3 is TGTGCCAGCAGCTTAAGCGGACTGATCTCTGGAAACACCATATATTTT. Protein: CASSLSGLISGNTIYF.

This chain joins TRBV11-2 and TRBJ2-7; 7 nucleotides align to TRBD1. From germline, CDR1 is SGHAT and CDR2 FQNNGV. The CDR3 consists of 15 residues. The ends lost 5 bases at V and 9 bases at J; junction bases unmatched: 16. The CDR3 region is CASSARDSHVLGQYF. The DNA of the CDR3 is TGTGCCAGCAGCGCCCGGGACAGTCATGTTTTGGGGCAGTACTTC.

This clone was counted a few times. The same CDR3 is also encoded by other DNA sequences in this sample. V gene TRBV5-1 combines with J gene TRBJ1-5, with 7 bases identical to TRBD1. The germline gives CDR1 SGHRS, CDR2 YFSETQ. This CDR3 is built from 15 residues. J was trimmed by 2 bases and V by 4 bases; bases with no gene match: 6. The CDR3 nucleotides are TGCGCCAGCAGCCTAGAGGGGGCGGGCAATCAGCCCCAGCATTTT. Protein product: CASSLEGAGNQPQHF.

CDR3 DNA sequence: TGCGCCAGCAGTGATACAGGGGAGGAGACCCAGTACTTC. It codes for CASSDTGEETQYF. The chain links TRBV10-1 to TRBJ2-5, with 7 bases matching TRBD1. CDR3 length: 13 residues. Unmatched junction bases numbered 3, after V lost 3 bases and J lost 5 bases. Per germline, CDR1 WNHNN and CDR2 SYGVQD (reference sequence).

This rearrangement joins TRBV14 to TRBJ1-2; D unresolved. V was clipped by 4 bases and J by 5 bases, with 11 bases between them. Germline V gene data show CDR1 as SGHDN and CDR2 as FVKESK. The length of the CDR3 is 13 residues. CDR3 protein: CASSLSGLYGYTF. In nucleotides, the CDR3 is TGTGCCAGCAGCCTTTCGGGGTTATATGGCTACACCTTC.

The gene calls are TRBV5-4 and TRBJ1-2; D gene ambiguous. The CDR3 is 12 residues long. CDR1 SGHNT and CDR2 YYREEE come from the germline V gene (reference sequence). The V end lost 1 base, the J end lost 4 bases, and 5 bases lay between the germline ends. CDR3: CASSLQAYGYTF. The CDR3 nucleotides read TGTGCCAGCAGCTTGCAGGCCTATGGCTACACCTTC.

The chain is built from TRBV5-8 and TRBJ2-5; possibly TRBD1 for D (6 bases). The CDR3 length is 15 residues. Trimming pared 6 bases from V and 2 bases from J, leaving 17 bases between. Germline V gene data show CDR1 as SGHTS and CDR2 as YDEGEE. The CDR3 loop reads CASTLRGHGQETQYF. The CDR3 DNA reads as TGTGCCAGCACCCTAAGGGGACATGGTCAAGAGACCCAGTACTTC.

This clone was detected ten times or more. Other nucleotide sequences in the sample specify the same CDR3. The CDR3 DNA sequence: TGTGCCAGTAGTATCTCTAGCTCTGGAAACACCATATATTTT. Protein: CASSISSSGNTIYF. V gene TRBV19 combines with J gene TRBJ1-3, with no clear D. The germline V gene encodes CDR1 LNHDA and CDR2 SQIVND (reference sequence). Trimming shortened V by 3 bases and J by 0 bases, and 6 bases separated the two germline ends. The CDR3 spans 14 residues.

The chain has TRBV5-1 and TRBJ2-7, with TRBD2 identical over 8 bases. The V segment lost 3 bases and the J segment 5 bases; nucleotides outside the gene matches: 1. The germline gives CDR1 SGHRS, CDR2 YFSETQ. The CDR3 has 12 residues. The CDR3 nucleotides are TGCGCCAGCAGCTATAGCGGGAACGAGCAGTACTTC. It is translated as CASSYSGNEQYF. Based on the CDR3 plus reference TRBV5-1 and TRBJ2-7, the full variable domain is KAGVTQTPRYLIKTRGQQVTLSCSPISGHRSVSWYQQTPGQGLQFLFEYFSETQRNKGNFPGRFSGRQFSNSRSEMNVSTLELGDSALYLCASSYSGNEQYFGPGTRLTVT.

This clone came up a few times. This chain uses TRBV11-1 with TRBJ1-1, with a weak D call TRBD1 (5 bases). Germline V gene lookup returns CDR1 SGHAT and CDR2 FQDESV (reference sequence). Deletions cut 0 bases from V and 3 bases from J, with 8 bases between. The CDR3 sequence is 14 residues long. CDR3 nucleotides: TGTGCCAGCAGCTTAGCGGGACTCCACACTGAAGCTTTCTTT. Protein product: CASSLAGLHTEAFF. Full variable domain (remainder filled in from reference TRBV11-1 and TRBJ1-1): EAEVAQSPRYKITEKSQAVAFWCDPISGHATLYWYRQILGQGPELLVQFQDESVVDDSQLPKDRFSAERLKGVDSTLKIQPAELGDSAMYLCASSLAGLHTEAFFGQGTRLTVV.

This chain links TRBV27 with TRBJ1-1, with D possibly being TRBD1 (6 bases). Germline V gene data show CDR1 as MNHEY and CDR2 as SMNVEV (reference sequence). V gave up 6 bases and J gave up 4 bases, with 15 bases separating them. The CDR3 has 14 amino acids. As DNA, the CDR3 is TGTGCCAGCAGAACAGGGCGTTTGTCCACTGAAGCTTTCTTT. Its translation: CASRTGRLSTEAFF.

The chain combines TRBV2 with TRBJ1-6; TRBD1 is a possible D gene (5 bases). Deletions cut 7 bases from V and 5 bases from J, with 18 bases between. The CDR3 is 16 residues long. Looked up from germline, CDR1 is SNHLY and CDR2 is FYNNEI. The CDR3 region is CASMTPRGLNNSPLHF. As DNA, the CDR3 is TGTGCCAGCATGACCCCGCGGGGCTTGAATAATTCACCCCTCCACTTT.

V usage is TRBV6-2 or TRBV6-3 and J usage is TRBJ1-2, with a weak D call TRBD1 (5 bases). Germline lookup yields CDR1 MNHEY and CDR2 SVGEGT. V was shortened by 0 bases and J by 3 bases, with 11 bases between the two germline ends. CDR3 length: 15 residues. For the CDR3, the DNA is TGTGCCAGCAGTTACTCATGGGGCGCGGACTATGGCTACACCTTC. It specifies CASSYSWGADYGYTF.

V gene TRBV18 combines with J gene TRBJ1-2; TRBD1 is a possible D gene (6 bases). V dropped 1 base and J dropped 0 bases, with 12 bases sitting between them. Looked up from germline, CDR1 is KGHSH and CDR2 is LQKENI. CDR3 length: 16 residues. In DNA form, the CDR3 reads TGTGCCAGCTCACCACTACGGGACACCGCTAACTATGGCTACACCTTC. Amino acids: CASSPLRDTANYGYTF.

The chain recombines TRBV2 with TRBJ1-1; D gene uncertain. Germline V gene sequence: CDR1 SNHLY, CDR2 FYNNEI. CDR3 length equals 14 residues. The V and J ends lost 0 bases and 5 bases respectively, with 10 bases between them. CDR3: CASSEAYGWTEAFF. DNA for the CDR3: TGTGCCAGCAGTGAAGCGTACGGGTGGACTGAAGCTTTCTTT.

The chain is built from TRBV7-6 and TRBJ2-1; TRBD2 matches at 7 bases. J lost 8 bases, V lost 1 base, and 17 bases had no gene match. CDR3 length: 18 residues. In germline, CDR1 is SGHVS, CDR2 FNYEAQ. The DNA for the CDR3 is TGTGCCAGCAGCTTAGTCGGTGTCCCGAGCCAGGGAGGGGATGAGCAGTTCTTC. Translated, it gives CASSLVGVPSQGGDEQFF. Variable domain in full (rest from reference TRBV7-6 and TRBJ2-1): GAGVSQSPRYKVTKRGQDVALRCDPISGHVSLYWYRQALGQGPEFLTYFNYEAQQDKSGLPNDRFSAERPEGSISTLTIQRTEQRDSAMYRCASSLVGVPSQGGDEQFFGPGTRLTVL.

J is TRBJ1-2 and V is TRBV7-9; TRBD1 matches at 9 bases. The CDR3 has 18 amino acids. With V trimmed by 3 bases and J by 4 bases, 15 bases remained unmatched. Germline V gene data show CDR1 as SEHNR and CDR2 as FQNEAQ (reference sequence). The CDR3 protein is CASSFIDRTGVGGYGYTF. The DNA for the CDR3 is TGTGCCAGCAGCTTTATCGACCGGACAGGGGTTGGTGGCTATGGCTACACCTTC.

This clone was counted a single time. The DNA of the CDR3 is TGTGCCAGCGGGGCGGCCAATCGGGCAGATACGCAGTATTTT. Translation: CASGAANRADTQYF. V is TRBV9 and J is TRBJ2-3; possibly TRBD1 for D (5 bases). This CDR3 is built from 14 residues. Germline CDR1 SGDLS, CDR2 YYNGEE. Trimming left V 7 bases short and J 4 bases short, with 16 bases between.

This clone was counted only a few times. This sequence joins TRBV6-6 and TRBJ1-1; 7 positions match TRBD1. The V gene end was trimmed by 6 bases and the J gene end by 3 bases; junction bases not matched to a gene: 4. The CDR3 contains 13 residues. The germline V gene encodes CDR1 MNHNY and CDR2 SVGAGI (reference sequence). The CDR3 nucleotides read TGTGCCAGCAGCACAGGGGAGTACACTGAAGCTTTCTTT. This encodes CASSTGEYTEAFF.

This chain uses TRBV9 with TRBJ2-1, with 7 bases that match TRBD2. Germline V lookup: CDR1 SGDLS, CDR2 YYNGEE. Germline trimming cut 0 bases from V and 8 bases from J; bases unmatched to any gene: 8. The CDR3 is made up of 15 amino acids. In DNA, the CDR3 is TGTGCCAGCAGCGTAGACGGCGGGAGAAGTGATGAGCAGTTCTTC. Translated: CASSVDGGRSDEQFF.

The rearrangement links TRBV11-1 to TRBJ2-2; maybe TRBD1 (5 bases). Trimming removed 1 base at V and 5 bases at J, with 11 bases between. CDR1 is SGHAT, CDR2 FQDESV, per germline (reference sequence). This CDR3 contains 15 residues. The CDR3 DNA reads TGTGCCAGCAGCTTAGATAACGCAGGGACCGGGGAGCTGTTTTTT. This translates into CASSLDNAGTGELFF.

The J gene is TRBJ2-3, the V gene TRBV6-1; D possibly corresponds to TRBD1 (5 bases). Per germline, CDR1 MNHNS and CDR2 SASEGT. The V end was cut by 1 base, the J end by 3 bases, with 11 bases between. This CDR3 has 15 amino acids. The CDR3 bases are TGTGCCAGCAGTGAAGTTGGACCAGGGACAGATACGCAGTATTTT. Its protein product is CASSEVGPGTDTQYF.

The chain joins TRBV29-1 to TRBJ2-5; 15 bases agree with TRBD2. The V gene end was trimmed by 7 bases and the J gene end by 5 bases; junction bases not matched to a gene: 5. CDR1 SQVTM and CDR2 ANQGSEA come from the germline V gene. This CDR3 is 14 amino acids long. This CDR3 reads CSGRGTSGRETQYF. The CDR3 nucleotides read TGCAGCGGGAGAGGGACTAGCGGGAGGGAGACCCAGTACTTC.

The chain combines TRBV25-1 with TRBJ1-1, with D perhaps matching TRBD1 (5 bases). V shed 1 base and J shed 10 bases, with 19 bases lying between them. This CDR3 contains 15 residues. Germline CDR1 and CDR2: MGHDK and SYGVNS. The CDR3 sequence: CASSESGREGRGAFF. The CDR3 DNA follows: TGTGCCAGCAGTGAATCTGGCAGGGAGGGAAGGGGAGCTTTCTTT.

The rearrangement uses TRBV9 and TRBJ2-6; 8 bases map to TRBD1. The trim removed 0 bases at V and 1 base at J, leaving 6 bases unmatched. The CDR3 runs 18 residues. The germline V gene has CDR1 SGDLS and CDR2 YYNGEE. The DNA of the CDR3 is TGTGCCAGCAGCGTAGGGGCAGGGGGCGCTTCTGGGGCCAACGTCCTGACTTTC. It is translated as CASSVGAGGASGANVLTF.

The J gene is TRBJ2-1, the V gene TRBV11-3, with 8 bases identical to TRBD1. Germline V gives CDR1 SGHNT, CDR2 YENEEA. V dropped 5 bases and J dropped 3; count of bases not matched to a gene: 3. This CDR3 contains 14 residues. The CDR3 bases are TGTGCCAGCAGCCTCGGGACAGGCTACAATGAGCAGTTCTTC. It codes for CASSLGTGYNEQFF.